The 7 T cell receptor beta chains below come from one sample, sequenced in a study of identical twins. A single record per CDR3 protein comes from TCRdb applying MiXCR to the 5' RACE reads. This sample has fewer than 650,000 distinct CDR3 sequences, with around 7.4% found just once. These data were also filed under a second study, of yellow fever vaccine responses in identical twins.

Sequencing was carried out using PBMCs. These TCRs come from a woman under 30 in good health.

The V and J genes are TRBV20-1 and TRBJ2-3; tentatively, D is TRBD2 (5 bases). The germline CDR1 and CDR2 sequences are DFQATT and SNEGSKA (reference sequence). The V gene lost 6 bases and the J gene lost 6 bases, with 10 bases spanning the gap. This CDR3 is 11 amino acids long. The CDR3 loop reads CSASIADTQYF. The CDR3 DNA is TGCAGTGCGTCTATAGCGGATACGCAGTATTTT.

The table lists this clonotype with many counts. The rearrangement uses TRBV28 and TRBJ2-5; TRBD2 agrees at 9 bases. Germline V gene data show CDR1 as MDHEN and CDR2 as SYDVKM. The J segment lost 1 base and the V segment lost 8 bases, leaving 14 bases of the junction unmatched. This CDR3 contains 17 residues. CDR3 DNA: TGTGCCAGCGGCTCCTGGGAGACTAGCGGAGTCCAAGAGACCCAGTACTTC. Translating it yields CASGSWETSGVQETQYF. The variable domain in full, completed from reference TRBV28 and TRBJ2-5, reads DVKVTQSSRYLVKRTGEKVFLECVQDMDHENMFWYRQDPGLGLRLIYFSYDVKMKEKGDIPEGYSVSREKKERFSLILESASTNQTSMYLCASGSWETSGVQETQYFGPGTRLLVL.

This clonotype was found a few times. The chain couples TRBV5-6 to TRBJ2-5; D is perhaps TRBD1 or TRBD2 (5 bases each). The V gene lost 7 bases and the J gene lost 10 bases, with 23 bases spanning the gap. The CDR3 covers 14 residues. Germline V gene lookup returns CDR1 SGHDT and CDR2 YYEEEE. The CDR3 coding sequence is TGTGCCAGCGGGTTCAAGGGGACCTGGTCGGACCAGTACTTC. Encoded protein: CASGFKGTWSDQYF.

The chain is built from TRBV2 and TRBJ2-4; 10 bases fit TRBD2. The CDR3 runs to 14 residues. The germline CDR1 and CDR2 sequences are SNHLY and FYNNEI. J lost 6 bases, V lost 6 bases, and 5 bases had no gene match. CDR3 protein: CASRERLAGNIQYF. CDR3 nucleotide sequence: TGTGCCAGCAGAGAAAGACTAGCGGGAAACATTCAGTACTTC.

This chain uses TRBV6-1 with TRBJ2-2; D is unclear. Looked up from germline, CDR1 is MNHNS and CDR2 is SASEGT. The CDR3 spans 13 residues. V lost 11 bases, J lost 4 bases, and 14 bases lay in between. The CDR3 nucleotides read TGTGCCGGTAGGGTCGTACTCACCGGGGAGCTGTTTTTT. This encodes CAGRVVLTGELFF.

This clonotype was found a few times. The V gene is TRBV5-1, the J gene TRBJ2-1, with D maybe TRBD2 (5 bases). V dropped 0 bases and J dropped 2 bases, with 12 bases sitting between them. The V gene's germline CDR1 is SGHRS and CDR2 YFSETQ. The CDR3 is made up of 16 amino acids. CDR3 residues: CASSLGRASPYNEQFF. The CDR3 coding sequence is TGCGCCAGCAGCTTGGGGCGGGCCTCGCCCTACAATGAGCAGTTCTTC.

This chain connects TRBV6-5 to TRBJ2-7; D not certain. Trimming took 0 bases from V and 3 from J, leaving 6 bases between them. In germline, CDR1 is MNHEY, CDR2 SVGAGI. The CDR3 runs 13 residues. The CDR3 sequence: CASSYSIVYEQYF. Here the CDR3 DNA reads TGTGCCAGCAGTTACTCAATTGTCTACGAGCAGTACTTC.